This T cell receptor beta chain was profiled in a study of a mutant IDH1 vaccine in newly diagnosed glioma. Study-level background: The initiation of vaccination occurred 4-6 weeks after radiotherapy alone, or with temozolomide cycles. Sex among treated patients split about 62% male, roughly 40% female; mean age was approximately 41 years.

Germline CDR1 reads SGHTA; CDR2 reads FQGNSA. After removal of 5 bases from V and 3 bases from J, the junction contained 8 bases not matched to a gene. This CDR3 has 16 amino acids. The sample's time point: week 11, during vaccination. The study gave 300 ug of mutant IDH1 20-mer peptide per vaccine dose, with topical imiquimod. Profiling relied on immunoSEQ multiplex PCR, and the TCRdb table lists in-frame clones only, not all of them. There are about 110,000 clones in the sample; roughly nine tenths occur only once, and under 0.8% lies in the top ten. With regard to this clone: Antigen specificity is unknown.

Notes on the study in general: With respect to changes in top peripheral T cell clonotypes, pseudoprogression seemed unrelated.

The TCR was taken from a woman aged 45-65 years with glioma. The starting material was PBMCs, obtained from a glioma patient whose treatment included an IDH1 peptide vaccine. The J gene is TRBJ2-5, the V gene TRBV7-2; 11 bases match TRBD1. CDR3 DNA: TGTGCCAGCAGCCCTTTCGGGACAGGGGGGAAAGAGACCCAGTACTTC. Translation gives CASSPFGTGGKETQYF.